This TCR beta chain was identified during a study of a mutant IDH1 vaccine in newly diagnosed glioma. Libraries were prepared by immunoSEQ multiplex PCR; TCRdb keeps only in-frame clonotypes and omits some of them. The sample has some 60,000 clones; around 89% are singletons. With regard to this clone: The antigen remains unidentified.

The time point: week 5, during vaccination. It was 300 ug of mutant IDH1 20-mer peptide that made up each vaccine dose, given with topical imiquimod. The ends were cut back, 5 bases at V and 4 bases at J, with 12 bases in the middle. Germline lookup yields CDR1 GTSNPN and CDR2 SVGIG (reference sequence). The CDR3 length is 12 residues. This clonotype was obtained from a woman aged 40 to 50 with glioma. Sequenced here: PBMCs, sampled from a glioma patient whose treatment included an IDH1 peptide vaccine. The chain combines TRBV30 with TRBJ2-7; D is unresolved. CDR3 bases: TGTGCCTGGGGACGTACAAATTACGAGCAGTACTTC. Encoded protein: CAWGRTNYEQYF.